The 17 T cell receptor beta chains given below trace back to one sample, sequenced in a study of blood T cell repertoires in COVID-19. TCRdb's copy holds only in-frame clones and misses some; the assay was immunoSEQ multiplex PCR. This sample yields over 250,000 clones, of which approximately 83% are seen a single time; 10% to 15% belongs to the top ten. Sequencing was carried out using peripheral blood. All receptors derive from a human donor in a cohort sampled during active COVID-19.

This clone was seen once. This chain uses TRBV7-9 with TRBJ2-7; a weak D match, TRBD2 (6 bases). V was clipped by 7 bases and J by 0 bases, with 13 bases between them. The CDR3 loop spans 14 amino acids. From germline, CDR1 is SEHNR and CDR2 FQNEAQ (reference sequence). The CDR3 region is CASTGLQGSYEQYF. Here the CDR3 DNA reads TGTGCCAGCACCGGACTACAAGGCTCCTACGAGCAGTACTTC.

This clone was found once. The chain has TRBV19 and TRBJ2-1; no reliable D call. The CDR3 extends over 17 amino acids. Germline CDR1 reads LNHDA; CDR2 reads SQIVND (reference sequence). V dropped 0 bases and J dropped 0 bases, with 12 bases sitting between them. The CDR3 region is CASSIDLTRSSYNEQFF. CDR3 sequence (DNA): TGTGCCAGTAGTATAGATTTGACAAGAAGCTCCTACAATGAGCAGTTCTTC.

The CDR3 region is CASSQEGTGVYEQYF. The CDR3 DNA reads as TGCGCCAGCAGCCAAGAGGGCACTGGCGTCTACGAGCAGTACTTC. The V call is TRBV4-1, the J call TRBJ2-7; no firm D call. V was clipped by 0 bases and J by 3 bases, with 12 bases between them. This CDR3 has 15 amino acids. The germline V gene encodes CDR1 MGHRA and CDR2 YSYEKL.

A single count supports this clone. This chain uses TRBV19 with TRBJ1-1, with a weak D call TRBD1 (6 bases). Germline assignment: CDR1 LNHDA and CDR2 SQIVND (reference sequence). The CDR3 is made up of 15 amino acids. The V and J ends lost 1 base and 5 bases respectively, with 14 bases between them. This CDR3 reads CASSIGDRILTEAFF. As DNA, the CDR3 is TGTGCCAGTAGTATAGGCGACAGGATTTTGACTGAAGCTTTCTTT. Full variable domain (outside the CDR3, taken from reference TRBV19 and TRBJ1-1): DGGITQSPKYLFRKEGQNVTLSCEQNLNHDAMYWYRQDPGQGLRLIYYSQIVNDFQKGDIAEGYSVSREKKESFPLTVTSAQKNPTAFYLCASSIGDRILTEAFFGQGTRLTVV.

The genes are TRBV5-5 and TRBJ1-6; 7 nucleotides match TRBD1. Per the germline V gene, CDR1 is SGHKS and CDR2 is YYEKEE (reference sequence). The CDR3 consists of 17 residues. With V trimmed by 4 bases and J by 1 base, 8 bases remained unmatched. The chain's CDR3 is CASSLKLTGSYNSPLHF. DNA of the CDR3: TGTGCCAGCAGCCTGAAACTGACAGGGTCCTATAATTCACCCCTCCACTTT.

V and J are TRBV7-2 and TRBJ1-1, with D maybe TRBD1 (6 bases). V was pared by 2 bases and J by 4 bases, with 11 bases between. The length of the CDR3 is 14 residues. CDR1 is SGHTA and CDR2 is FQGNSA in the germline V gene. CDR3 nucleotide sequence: TGTGCCAGCAGCTTATCCTCAGGGGTCACTGAAGCTTTCTTT. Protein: CASSLSSGVTEAFF.

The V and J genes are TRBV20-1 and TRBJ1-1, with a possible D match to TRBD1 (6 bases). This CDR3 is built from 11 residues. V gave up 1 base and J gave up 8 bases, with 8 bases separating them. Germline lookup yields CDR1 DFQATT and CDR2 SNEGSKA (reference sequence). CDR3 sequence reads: CSARADREAFF. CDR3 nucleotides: TGCAGTGCTAGAGCCGACAGGGAAGCTTTCTTT.

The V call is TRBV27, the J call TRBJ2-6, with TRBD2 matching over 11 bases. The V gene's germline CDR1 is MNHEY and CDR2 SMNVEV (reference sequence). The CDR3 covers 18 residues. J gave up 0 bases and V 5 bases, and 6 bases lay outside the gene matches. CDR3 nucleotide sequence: TGTGCCAGCAGTCCCTCGGGACTAGCGGACTCTGGGGCCAACGTCCTGACTTTC. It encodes CASSPSGLADSGANVLTF.

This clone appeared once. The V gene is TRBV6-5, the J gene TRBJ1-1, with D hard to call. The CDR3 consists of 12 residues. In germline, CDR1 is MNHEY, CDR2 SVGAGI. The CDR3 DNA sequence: TGTGCTATCCGAGGTTTAATGACTGAAGCTTTCTTT. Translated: CAIRGLMTEAFF.

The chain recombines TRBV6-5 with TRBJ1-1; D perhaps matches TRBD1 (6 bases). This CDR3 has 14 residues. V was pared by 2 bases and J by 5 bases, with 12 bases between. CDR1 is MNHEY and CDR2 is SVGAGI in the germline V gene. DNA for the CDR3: TGTGCCAGCAGTTACAGTCAGGGGCAGACTGAAGCTTTCTTT. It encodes CASSYSQGQTEAFF.

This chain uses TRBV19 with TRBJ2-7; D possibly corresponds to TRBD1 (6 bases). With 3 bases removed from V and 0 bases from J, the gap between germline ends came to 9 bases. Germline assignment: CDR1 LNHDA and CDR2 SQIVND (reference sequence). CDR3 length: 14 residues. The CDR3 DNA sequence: TGTGCCAGTAGTATTGGACAGAGCTCCTACGAGCAGTACTTC. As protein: CASSIGQSSYEQYF.

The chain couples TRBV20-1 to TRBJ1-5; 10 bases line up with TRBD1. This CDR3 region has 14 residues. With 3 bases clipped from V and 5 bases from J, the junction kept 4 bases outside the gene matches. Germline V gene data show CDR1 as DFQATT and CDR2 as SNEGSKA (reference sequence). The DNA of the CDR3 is TGCAGTGCTAGTTGGACAGGGGGTCATCAGCCCCAGCATTTT. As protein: CSASWTGGHQPQHF.

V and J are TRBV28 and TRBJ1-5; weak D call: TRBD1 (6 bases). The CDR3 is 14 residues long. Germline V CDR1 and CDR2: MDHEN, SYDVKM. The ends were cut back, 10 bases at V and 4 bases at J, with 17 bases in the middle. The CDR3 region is CATAGGDFNQPQHF. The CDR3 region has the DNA TGTGCCACCGCGGGGGGCGACTTTAATCAGCCCCAGCATTTT.

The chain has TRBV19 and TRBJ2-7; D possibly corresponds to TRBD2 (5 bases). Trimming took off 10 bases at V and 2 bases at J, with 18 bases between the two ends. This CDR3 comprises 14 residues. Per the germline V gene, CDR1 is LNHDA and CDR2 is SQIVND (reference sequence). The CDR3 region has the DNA TGTGCCACCGCCCGAGGGCTTAGACCCTACGAGCAGTACTTC. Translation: CATARGLRPYEQYF.

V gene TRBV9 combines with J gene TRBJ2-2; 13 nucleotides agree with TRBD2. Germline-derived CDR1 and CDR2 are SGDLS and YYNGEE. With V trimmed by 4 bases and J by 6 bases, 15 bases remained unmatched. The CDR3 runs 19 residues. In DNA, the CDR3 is TGTGCCAGCAGCCCCCGAACCCAGGGACTAGCGGGGACACCCGGGGAGCTGTTTTTT. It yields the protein CASSPRTQGLAGTPGELFF. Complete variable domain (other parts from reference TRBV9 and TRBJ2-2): DSGVTQTPKHLITATGQRVTLRCSPRSGDLSVYWYQQSLDQGLQFLIQYYNGEERAKGNILERFSAQQFPDLHSELNLSSLELGDSALYFCASSPRTQGLAGTPGELFFGEGSRLTVL.

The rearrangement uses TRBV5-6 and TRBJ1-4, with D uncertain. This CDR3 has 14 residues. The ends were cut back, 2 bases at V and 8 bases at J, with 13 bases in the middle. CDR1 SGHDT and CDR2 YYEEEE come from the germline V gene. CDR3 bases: TGTGCCAGCAGCTTAACGGGTTTCGGCGAAAAACTGTTTTTT. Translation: CASSLTGFGEKLFF.

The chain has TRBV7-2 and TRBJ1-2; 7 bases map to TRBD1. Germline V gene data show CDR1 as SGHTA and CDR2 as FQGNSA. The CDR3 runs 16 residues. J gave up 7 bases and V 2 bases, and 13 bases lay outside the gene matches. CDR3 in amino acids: CASSLSSGTVTRGYTF. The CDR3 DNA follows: TGTGCCAGCAGCTTATCATCCGGGACAGTAACTCGTGGCTACACCTTC.